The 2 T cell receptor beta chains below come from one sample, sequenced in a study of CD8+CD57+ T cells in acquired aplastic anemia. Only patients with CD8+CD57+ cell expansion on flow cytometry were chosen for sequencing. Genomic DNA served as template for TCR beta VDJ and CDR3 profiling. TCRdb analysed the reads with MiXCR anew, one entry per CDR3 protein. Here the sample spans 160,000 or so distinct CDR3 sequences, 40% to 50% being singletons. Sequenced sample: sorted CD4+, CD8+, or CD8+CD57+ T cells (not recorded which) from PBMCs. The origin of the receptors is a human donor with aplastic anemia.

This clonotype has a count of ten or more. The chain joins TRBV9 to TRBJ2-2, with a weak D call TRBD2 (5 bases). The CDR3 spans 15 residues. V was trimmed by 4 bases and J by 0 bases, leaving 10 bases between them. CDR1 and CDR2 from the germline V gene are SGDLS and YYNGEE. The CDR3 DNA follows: TGTGCCAGCAGCTACGAGGGCACGAACACCGGGGAGCTGTTTTTT. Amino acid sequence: CASSYEGTNTGELFF.

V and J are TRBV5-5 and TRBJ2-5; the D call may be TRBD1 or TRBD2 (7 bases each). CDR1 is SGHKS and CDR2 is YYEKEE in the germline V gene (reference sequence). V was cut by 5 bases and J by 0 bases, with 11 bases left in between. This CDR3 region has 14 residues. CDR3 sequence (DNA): TGTGCCAGCAGATCAGGGGGGGACCAAGAGACCCAGTACTTC. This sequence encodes CASRSGGDQETQYF.